This TCR beta chain was recorded in a study of CD8 T cells in ankylosing spondylitis. The study, taken as a whole, reports: Matched ankylosing spondylitis synovial fluid reportedly contained a significantly enriched population of disease-linked clones. In the blood and synovial fluid of reactive arthritis, some motif variants had been previously reported. Made up of 7 to 9 highly homologous variants, a TCR beta motif appeared characteristic of ankylosing spondylitis blood. A CD8+ phenotype characterized the disease-linked clones, which were relatively rare in peripheral blood.

The germline V gene has CDR1 MNHEY and CDR2 SVGAGI. CDR3 size: 16 residues. V dropped 1 base and J dropped 2 bases, with 9 bases sitting between them. A few counts support this clonotype. Antigen unknown. Each TCR beta library was made by quantitative 5'-RACE that incorporated molecular barcodes. TCRdb independently ran MiXCR on the 5' RACE reads; one entry per CDR3 protein. The sample holds some 840,000 distinct CDR3 sequences, 12% seen once. This receptor was taken from a male donor with ankylosing spondylitis. J is TRBJ2-6 and V is TRBV6-5, with D maybe TRBD1 (6 bases). The sequenced sample consisted of blood, either unsorted or a sorted T cell fraction (not recorded which). For the CDR3, the DNA is TGTGCCAGCAGTTACTTCTCAGGGGCTGGGGCCAACGTCCTGACTTTC. Residues: CASSYFSGAGANVLTF.